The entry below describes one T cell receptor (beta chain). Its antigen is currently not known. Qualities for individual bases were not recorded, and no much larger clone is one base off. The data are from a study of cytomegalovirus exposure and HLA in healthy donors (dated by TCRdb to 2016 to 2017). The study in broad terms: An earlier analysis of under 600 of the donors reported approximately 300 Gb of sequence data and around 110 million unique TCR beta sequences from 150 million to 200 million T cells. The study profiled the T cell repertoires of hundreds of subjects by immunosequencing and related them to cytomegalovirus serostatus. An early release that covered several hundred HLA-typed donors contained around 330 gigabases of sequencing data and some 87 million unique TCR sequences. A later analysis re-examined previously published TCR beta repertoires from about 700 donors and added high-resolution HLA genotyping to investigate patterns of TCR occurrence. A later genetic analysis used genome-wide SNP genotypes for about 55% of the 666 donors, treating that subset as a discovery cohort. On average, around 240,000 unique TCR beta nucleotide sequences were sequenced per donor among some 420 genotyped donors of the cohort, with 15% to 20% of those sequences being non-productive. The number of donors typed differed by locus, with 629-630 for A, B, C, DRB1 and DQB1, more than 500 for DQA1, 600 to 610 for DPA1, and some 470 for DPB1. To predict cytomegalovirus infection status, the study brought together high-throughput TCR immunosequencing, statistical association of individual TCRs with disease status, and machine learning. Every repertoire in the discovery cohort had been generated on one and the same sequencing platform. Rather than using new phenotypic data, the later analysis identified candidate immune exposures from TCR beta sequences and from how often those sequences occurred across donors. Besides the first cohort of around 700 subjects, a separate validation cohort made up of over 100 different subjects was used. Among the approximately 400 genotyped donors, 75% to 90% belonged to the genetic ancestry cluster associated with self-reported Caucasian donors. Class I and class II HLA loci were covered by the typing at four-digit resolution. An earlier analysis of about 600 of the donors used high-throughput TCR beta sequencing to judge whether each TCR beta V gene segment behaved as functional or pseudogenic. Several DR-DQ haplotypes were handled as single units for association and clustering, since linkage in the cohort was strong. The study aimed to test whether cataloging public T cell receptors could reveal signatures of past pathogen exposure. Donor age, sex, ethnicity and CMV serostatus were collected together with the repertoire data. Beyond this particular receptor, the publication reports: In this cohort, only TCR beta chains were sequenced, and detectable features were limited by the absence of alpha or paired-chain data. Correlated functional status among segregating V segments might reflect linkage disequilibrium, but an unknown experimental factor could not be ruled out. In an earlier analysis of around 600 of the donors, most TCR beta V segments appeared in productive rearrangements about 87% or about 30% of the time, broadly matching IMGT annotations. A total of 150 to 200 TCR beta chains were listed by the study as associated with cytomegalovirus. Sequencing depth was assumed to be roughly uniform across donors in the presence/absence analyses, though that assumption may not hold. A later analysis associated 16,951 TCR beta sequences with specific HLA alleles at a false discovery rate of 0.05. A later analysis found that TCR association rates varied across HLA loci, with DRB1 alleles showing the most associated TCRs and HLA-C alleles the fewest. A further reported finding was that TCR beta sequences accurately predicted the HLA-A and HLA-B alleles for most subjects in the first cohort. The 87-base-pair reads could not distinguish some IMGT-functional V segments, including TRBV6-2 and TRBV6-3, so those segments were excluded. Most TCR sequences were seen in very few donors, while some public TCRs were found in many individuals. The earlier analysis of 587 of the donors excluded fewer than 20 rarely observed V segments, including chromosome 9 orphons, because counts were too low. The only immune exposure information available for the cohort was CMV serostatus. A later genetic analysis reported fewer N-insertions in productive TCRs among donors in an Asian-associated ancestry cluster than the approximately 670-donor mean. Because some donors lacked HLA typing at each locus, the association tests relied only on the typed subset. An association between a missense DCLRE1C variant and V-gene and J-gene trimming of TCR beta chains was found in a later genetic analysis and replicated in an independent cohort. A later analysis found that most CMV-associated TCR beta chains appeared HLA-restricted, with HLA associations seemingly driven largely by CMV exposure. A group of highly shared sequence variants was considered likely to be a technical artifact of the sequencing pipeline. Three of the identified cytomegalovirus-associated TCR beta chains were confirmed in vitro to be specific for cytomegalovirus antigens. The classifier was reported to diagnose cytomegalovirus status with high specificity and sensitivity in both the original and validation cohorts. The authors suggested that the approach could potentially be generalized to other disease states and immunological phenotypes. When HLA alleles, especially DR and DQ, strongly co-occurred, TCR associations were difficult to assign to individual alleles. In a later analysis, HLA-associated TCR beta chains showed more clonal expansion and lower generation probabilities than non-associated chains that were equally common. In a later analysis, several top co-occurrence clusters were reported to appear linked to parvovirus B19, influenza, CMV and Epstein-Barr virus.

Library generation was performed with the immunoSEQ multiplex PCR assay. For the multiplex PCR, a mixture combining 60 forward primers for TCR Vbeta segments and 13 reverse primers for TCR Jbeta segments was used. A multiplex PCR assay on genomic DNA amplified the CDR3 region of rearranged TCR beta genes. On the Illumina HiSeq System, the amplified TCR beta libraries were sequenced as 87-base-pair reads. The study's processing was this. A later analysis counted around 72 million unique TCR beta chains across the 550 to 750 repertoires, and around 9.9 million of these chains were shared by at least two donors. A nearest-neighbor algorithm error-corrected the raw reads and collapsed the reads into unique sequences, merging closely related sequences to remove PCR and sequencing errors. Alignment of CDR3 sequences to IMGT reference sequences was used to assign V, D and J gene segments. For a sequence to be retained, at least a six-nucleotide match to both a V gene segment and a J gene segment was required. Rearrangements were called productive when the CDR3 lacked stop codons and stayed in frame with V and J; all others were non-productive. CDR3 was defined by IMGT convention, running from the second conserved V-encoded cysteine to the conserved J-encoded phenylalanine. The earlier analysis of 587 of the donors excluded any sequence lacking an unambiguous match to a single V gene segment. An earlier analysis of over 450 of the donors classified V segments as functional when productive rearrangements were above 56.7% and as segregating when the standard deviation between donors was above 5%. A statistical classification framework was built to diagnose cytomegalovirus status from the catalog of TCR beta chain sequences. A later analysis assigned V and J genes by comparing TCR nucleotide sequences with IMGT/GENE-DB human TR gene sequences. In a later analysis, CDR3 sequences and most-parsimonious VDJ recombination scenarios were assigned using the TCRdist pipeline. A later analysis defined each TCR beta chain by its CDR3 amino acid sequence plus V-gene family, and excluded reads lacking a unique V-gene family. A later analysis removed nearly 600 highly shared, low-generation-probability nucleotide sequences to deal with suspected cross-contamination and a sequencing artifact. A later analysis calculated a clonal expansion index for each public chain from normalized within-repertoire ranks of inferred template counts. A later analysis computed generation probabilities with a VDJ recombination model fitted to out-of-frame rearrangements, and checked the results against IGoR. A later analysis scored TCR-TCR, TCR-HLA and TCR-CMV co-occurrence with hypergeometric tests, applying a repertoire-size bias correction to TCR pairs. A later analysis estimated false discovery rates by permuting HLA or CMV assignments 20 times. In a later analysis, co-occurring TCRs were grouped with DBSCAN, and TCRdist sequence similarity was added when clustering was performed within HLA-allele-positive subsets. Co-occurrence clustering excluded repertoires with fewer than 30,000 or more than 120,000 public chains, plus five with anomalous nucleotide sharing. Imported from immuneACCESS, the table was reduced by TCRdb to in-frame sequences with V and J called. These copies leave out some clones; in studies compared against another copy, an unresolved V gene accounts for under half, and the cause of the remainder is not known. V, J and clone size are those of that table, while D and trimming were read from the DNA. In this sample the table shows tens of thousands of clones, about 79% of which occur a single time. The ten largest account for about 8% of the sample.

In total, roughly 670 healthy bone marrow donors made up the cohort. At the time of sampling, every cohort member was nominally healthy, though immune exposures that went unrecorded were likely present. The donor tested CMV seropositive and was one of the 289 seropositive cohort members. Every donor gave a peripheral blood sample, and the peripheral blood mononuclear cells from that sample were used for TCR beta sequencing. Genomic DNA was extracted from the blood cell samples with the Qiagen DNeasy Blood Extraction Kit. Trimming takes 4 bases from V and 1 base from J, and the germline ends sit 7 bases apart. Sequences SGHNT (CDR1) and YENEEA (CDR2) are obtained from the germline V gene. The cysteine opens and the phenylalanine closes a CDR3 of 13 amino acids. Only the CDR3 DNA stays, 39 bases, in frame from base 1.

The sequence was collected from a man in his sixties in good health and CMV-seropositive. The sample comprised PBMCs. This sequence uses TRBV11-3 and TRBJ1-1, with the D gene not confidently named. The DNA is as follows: TGTGCCAGCAGCTACGGGGAGAACACTGAAGCTTTCTTT. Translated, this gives CASSYGENTEAFF.